This T cell receptor (beta chain) is drawn from a study of control samples from healthy donors and cancer patients. Germline loops: CDR1 DFQATT, CDR2 SNEGSKA (reference sequence). The CDR3 extends over 14 amino acids. Trimming removed 3 bases from V and 8 bases from J; junction bases left unmatched: 6. The method was immunoSEQ multiplex PCR; TCRdb's version includes in-frame clones alone and lacks a portion of them. The table records 150,000 to 200,000 clones, 90% of them present only once. The gene calls are TRBV20-1 and TRBJ1-6; 8 bases match TRBD1. This receptor was identified in a woman aged 50 to 65 in good health. The specimen sequenced was blood. The CDR3 is CSASLAGGYSPLHF. Written as DNA, the CDR3 is TGCAGTGCTAGTCTGGCAGGGGGCTATTCACCCCTCCACTTT.